This passage covers 18 T cell receptor beta chains from one sample sequenced in a study of memory CD4+ T cells and cytomegalovirus serostatus. The protocol was immunoSEQ multiplex PCR, while the TCRdb copy is restricted to in-frame clones and leaves out a portion. The sample holds around 50,000 clones, about 81% seen once. The sort gate was single viable CD3+CD4+CD8-CD45RO+ cells for memory CD4+ T cells. Sample: memory CD4+ T cells from blood. All receptors derive from an adult in good health and CMV-seronegative.

V usage is TRBV5-1 and J usage is TRBJ1-1; tentatively, D is TRBD1 (5 bases). The V end lost 4 bases, the J end lost 7 bases, and 11 bases lay between the germline ends. This CDR3 spans 12 amino acids. CDR1 is SGHRS and CDR2 is YFSETQ in the germline V gene. CDR3 in DNA: TGCGCCAGCAGCCCCACGGGGGGTGAAGCTTTCTTT. Translating gives CASSPTGGEAFF.

J is TRBJ1-1 and V is TRBV5-1; D remains ambiguous. V lost 0 bases, J lost 0 bases, and 18 bases lay in between. This CDR3 spans 18 amino acids. CDR1 is SGHRS, CDR2 YFSETQ, per germline. CDR3 bases: TGCGCCAGCAGCTTGGAACCAGCTGTTGGGCCCATGAACACTGAAGCTTTCTTT. It encodes CASSLEPAVGPMNTEAFF.

The rearrangement joins TRBV2 to TRBJ1-2; no firm D call. The CDR3 covers 12 residues. V was cut by 4 bases and J by 8 bases, with 11 bases left in between. The germline V gene encodes CDR1 SNHLY and CDR2 FYNNEI. The CDR3 region has the DNA TGTGCCAGCAGTGGGGCGGCGACGGGCTACACCTTC. Its translation: CASSGAATGYTF.

CDR3 sequence: CASSPAQWGMNTEAFF. The CDR3 nucleotides are TGCGCCAGCAGCCCCGCGCAGTGGGGGATGAACACTGAAGCTTTCTTT. The chain links TRBV5-1 to TRBJ1-1; perhaps TRBD1 as D (5 bases). Deletions cut 4 bases from V and 0 bases from J, with 16 bases between. Germline CDR1 is SGHRS and CDR2 is YFSETQ. This CDR3 has 16 amino acids. The whole variable domain, remainder taken from reference TRBV5-1 and TRBJ1-1, is KAGVTQTPRYLIKTRGQQVTLSCSPISGHRSVSWYQQTPGQGLQFLFEYFSETQRNKGNFPGRFSGRQFSNSRSEMNVSTLELGDSALYLCASSPAQWGMNTEAFFGQGTRLTVV.

The V and J genes are TRBV7-2 and TRBJ2-3; no definite D call. Germline lookup yields CDR1 SGHTA and CDR2 FQGNSA. The CDR3 spans 14 residues. The germline V and J ends were trimmed by 5 bases and 10 bases, with 19 bases remaining between them. The CDR3 DNA reads TGTGCCAGCAGCCCAGACCCACAGAAGCCAGCGCAGTATTTT. As protein: CASSPDPQKPAQYF.

The chain uses TRBV5-1 and TRBJ1-4; D might be TRBD1 (6 bases). The CDR3 extends over 17 amino acids. Germline V gene sequence: CDR1 SGHRS, CDR2 YFSETQ. V gave up 0 bases and J gave up 5 bases, with 17 bases separating them. The CDR3 region is CASSLGMGAGLNEKLFF. The CDR3 DNA sequence: TGCGCCAGCAGCTTGGGGATGGGGGCAGGACTAAATGAAAAACTGTTTTTT.

This chain joins TRBV7-9 and TRBJ2-6, with a possible D match to TRBD2 (5 bases). This CDR3 has 16 amino acids. Germline V gene lookup returns CDR1 SEHNR and CDR2 FQNEAQ (reference sequence). V lost 3 bases, J lost 0 bases, and 9 bases lay in between. The CDR3 spells CASSLVGGSGANVLTF. In DNA form, the CDR3 reads TGTGCCAGCAGCTTGGTCGGAGGCTCTGGGGCCAACGTCCTGACTTTC.

The chain carries TRBV18 and TRBJ1-3; 9 bases agree with TRBD1. J was trimmed by 4 bases and V by 1 base; bases with no gene match: 5. This CDR3 region has 16 residues. Germline values: CDR1 KGHSH, CDR2 LQKENI. In nucleotides, the CDR3 is TGTGCCAGCTCACCACAGAACAGGGGGCACGGAAACACCATATATTTT. Protein sequence: CASSPQNRGHGNTIYF.

The chain employs TRBV11-2 and TRBJ1-1; unclear D gene. CDR1 and CDR2 (germline): SGHAT, FQNNGV. The CDR3 spans 14 residues. V lost 0 bases to trimming and J lost 7 bases, with 12 bases between them. The CDR3 sequence is CASSLEITQSEAFF. The DNA for the CDR3 is TGTGCCAGCAGCTTAGAAATAACCCAGAGTGAAGCTTTCTTT.

The chain is built from TRBV27 and TRBJ2-7; D perhaps matches TRBD1 (5 bases). V lost 5 bases, J lost 5 bases, and 10 bases lay in between. In germline, CDR1 is MNHEY, CDR2 SMNVEV (reference sequence). The CDR3 covers 12 residues. CDR3: CASSRQGNEQYF. Written as DNA, the CDR3 is TGTGCCAGCAGTCGGCAGGGTAACGAGCAGTACTTC.

The chain employs TRBV5-1 and TRBJ2-7; TRBD2 might be the D (6 bases). This CDR3 has 16 residues. V lost 0 bases and J lost 1, with 14 bases in between. Germline V gene lookup returns CDR1 SGHRS and CDR2 YFSETQ. The CDR3 spells CASSLDPAGSSYEQYF. CDR3 DNA sequence: TGCGCCAGCAGCTTGGATCCGGCGGGATCGTCCTACGAGCAGTACTTC.

This CDR3 is CASSPRDKANYGYTF. CDR3 DNA: TGTGCCAGCAGCCCACGGGACAAAGCTAACTATGGCTACACCTTC. The chain carries TRBV11-3 and TRBJ1-2, with TRBD1 as a possible D gene (6 bases). The CDR3 contains 15 residues. Deletions cut 5 bases from V and 0 bases from J, with 13 bases between. Germline CDR1 reads SGHNT; CDR2 reads YENEEA.

This rearrangement joins TRBV18 to TRBJ2-3, with a weak D call TRBD2 (6 bases). Germline-derived CDR1 and CDR2 are KGHSH and LQKENI. Trimming left V 5 bases short and J 6 bases short, with 12 bases between. The CDR3 is 13 residues long. CDR3 loop: CASSMREGDTQYF. Here the CDR3 DNA reads TGTGCCAGCTCAATGCGGGAAGGCGATACGCAGTATTTT. The entire variable domain, with the rest obtained from reference TRBV18 and TRBJ2-3, is as follows: NAGVMQNPRHLVRRRGQEARLRCSPMKGHSHVYWYRQLPEEGLKFMVYLQKENIIDESGMPKERFSAEFPKEGPSILRIQQVVRGDSAAYFCASSMREGDTQYFGPGTRLTVL.

V gene TRBV5-1 combines with J gene TRBJ2-7; 7 bases map to TRBD1. Germline loops: CDR1 SGHRS, CDR2 YFSETQ. V trimming: 5 bases; J trimming: 0 bases; junction bases outside the gene matches: 11. This CDR3 region has 16 residues. The CDR3 reads CASRGGETGRSYEQYF. Here the CDR3 DNA reads TGCGCCAGCAGGGGTGGCGAGACAGGGCGCTCCTACGAGCAGTACTTC. The full variable domain, in which reference TRBV5-1 and TRBJ2-7 provide the parts outside the CDR3, is KAGVTQTPRYLIKTRGQQVTLSCSPISGHRSVSWYQQTPGQGLQFLFEYFSETQRNKGNFPGRFSGRQFSNSRSEMNVSTLELGDSALYLCASRGGETGRSYEQYFGPGTRLTVT.

The chain uses TRBV4-1 and TRBJ1-3, with a possible D match to TRBD1 (6 bases). This CDR3 region has 19 residues. The V and J ends lost 4 bases and 4 bases respectively, with 26 bases between them. The germline V gene has CDR1 MGHRA and CDR2 YSYEKL. CDR3 bases: TGCGCCAGCAGCCGGCTTCAGAACAACAGGGAGGCGGAAGGAAACACCATATATTTT. Translation gives CASSRLQNNREAEGNTIYF.

The chain recombines TRBV14 with TRBJ2-5, with a weak D call TRBD1 (5 bases). The CDR3 is 16 amino acids. From germline, CDR1 is SGHDN and CDR2 FVKESK. The V and J ends lost 3 bases and 4 bases respectively, with 18 bases between them. The CDR3 protein is CASSHFSGLSSETQYF. The CDR3 bases are TGTGCCAGCAGCCATTTTTCAGGGCTATCTTCAGAGACCCAGTACTTC.

The chain combines TRBV7-3 with TRBJ1-1, with 7 bases fitting TRBD1. Germline CDR1 SGHTA, CDR2 FQGTGA. The CDR3 length is 14 residues. V dropped 5 bases and J dropped 4; count of bases not matched to a gene: 7. Here the CDR3 reads CASSLTGSSTEAFF. In DNA, the CDR3 is TGTGCCAGCAGCCTGACAGGGTCAAGCACTGAAGCTTTCTTT.

As regards this clone: In this CDR3 the conserved last residue, phenylalanine or tryptophan, is missing, so a read error is likely. No DNA is shown, since the ends of the CDR3 on it are uncertain; the CDR3 is the one TCRdb lists. The V and J genes are TRBV29-1 and TRBJ2-3; TRBD1 was called by the table and not checked on the DNA. Germline CDR1 and CDR2: SQVTM and ANQGSEA. The CDR3 is 11 residues long, ends included. This CDR3 reads CSVEFRYRDGS.